The source of this T cell receptor beta chain is a study of cytomegalovirus exposure and HLA in healthy donors. Study findings and constraints: Researchers had no immune exposure information except CMV serostatus available. TCR sequences were mostly rare, though some public TCRs occurred in many donors. The authors listed over 150 TCR beta chains as cytomegalovirus-associated. Specificity for CMV antigens was confirmed in vitro for a few of the CMV-associated chains.

60 Vbeta and 13 Jbeta primers were used in PCR. Assay used: immunoSEQ multiplex PCR; TCRdb lists only in-frame clones, some missing. Counted here are 100,000 or so clones, roughly 75% occurring once; the ten biggest clones make up around 4.8%. Note on this clone: Antigen specificity is unknown.

This clonotype was sampled from a woman between 18 and 30 years old in good health and CMV-seropositive. Sequenced: PBMCs.

This chain's CDR3 is CASSLALGGEKLFF. The DNA for the CDR3 is TGTGCCAGCAGCTTAGCGCTGGGGGGGGAAAAACTGTTTTTT. This chain uses TRBV7-9 with TRBJ1-4, with D perhaps TRBD1 (5 bases). V shed 0 bases and J shed 8 bases, with 10 bases lying between them. From germline, CDR1 is SEHNR and CDR2 FQNEAQ (reference sequence). The CDR3 runs 14 residues.